The 15 T cell receptor beta chains below come from one sample, sequenced in a study of T cell responses to AZD1222 COVID-19 vaccine. The data were produced by immunoSEQ multiplex PCR, yet TCRdb's version contains in-frame clones alone and is incomplete. The data contain roughly 130,000 clones, 75% to 90% of them singletons. Here the sequenced sample was peripheral blood, taken on day 0 of AZD1222 vaccination. The receptors derive from an adult in good health.

The chain links TRBV7-8 to TRBJ2-5, with a weak D call TRBD2 (5 bases). V was shortened by 5 bases and J by 2 bases, with 15 bases between the two germline ends. In germline, CDR1 is SGHVS, CDR2 FQNEAQ. There are 15 residues in the CDR3. The CDR3 DNA is TGTGCCAGCAGCCCACTGACGGGGTATCAAGAGACCCAGTACTTC. Its translation is CASSPLTGYQETQYF. The complete variable domain, with remaining parts taken from reference TRBV7-8 and TRBJ2-5, reads GAGVSQSPRYKVAKRGQDVALRCDPISGHVSLFWYQQALGQGPEFLTYFQNEAQLDKSGLPSDRFFAERPEGSVSTLKIQRTQQEDSAVYLCASSPLTGYQETQYFGPGTRLLVL.

The chain joins TRBV7-3 to TRBJ2-2; tentatively, D is TRBD1 (6 bases). CDR1 is SGHTA and CDR2 is FQGTGA in the germline V gene. V shed 5 bases and J shed 6 bases, with 13 bases lying between them. This CDR3 has 14 residues. The CDR3 protein is CASSPTTGPGELFF. Here the CDR3 DNA reads TGTGCCAGCAGCCCCACGACAGGTCCCGGGGAGCTGTTTTTT.

V gene TRBV24-1 combines with J gene TRBJ2-1; a possible D gene is TRBD2 (7 bases). V lost 5 bases and J lost 1, with 20 bases in between. The germline V gene encodes CDR1 KGHDR and CDR2 SFDVKD. This CDR3 contains 18 residues. The chain's CDR3 is CATSGAEAGQGSYNEQFF. The CDR3 DNA sequence: TGTGCCACCAGTGGGGCTGAAGCGGGACAAGGGTCCTACAATGAGCAGTTCTTC.

J is TRBJ2-1 and V is TRBV7-9; the match to TRBD1 covers 10 bases. Germline V lookup: CDR1 SEHNR, CDR2 FQNEAQ (reference sequence). The CDR3 has 16 residues. V shed 3 bases, J shed 2 bases, and the junction held 4 bases outside the gene matches. As DNA, the CDR3 is TGTGCCAGCAGCTTTGCCGACAGGGGGCCCTACAATGAGCAGTTCTTC. The encoded protein is CASSFADRGPYNEQFF.

The chain is built from TRBV29-1 and TRBJ1-1; the D gene is possibly TRBD1 (5 bases). V lost 6 bases and J 2 bases, leaving 10 bases between the germline ends. Germline lookup yields CDR1 SQVTM and CDR2 ANQGSEA. The CDR3 has 12 residues. The CDR3 DNA reads TGCAGCGTGAGGGGAGGAAACACTGAAGCTTTCTTT. As protein: CSVRGGNTEAFF. Combining the CDR3 with reference TRBV29-1 and TRBJ1-1 gives the whole variable domain SAVISQKPSRDICQRGTSLTIQCQVDSQVTMMFWYRQQPGQSLTLIATANQGSEATYESGFVIDKFPISRPNLTFSTLTVSNMSPEDSSIYLCSVRGGNTEAFFGQGTRLTVV.

The chain is built from TRBV7-9 and TRBJ2-1; a possible D gene is TRBD1 (5 bases). The CDR3 contains 14 residues. The ends were cut back, 8 bases at V and 0 bases at J, with 11 bases in the middle. The germline CDR1 and CDR2 sequences are SEHNR and FQNEAQ (reference sequence). CDR3: CASPTESSYNEQFF. The DNA for the CDR3 is TGTGCCAGCCCGACAGAGAGCTCCTACAATGAGCAGTTCTTC.

The chain joins TRBV7-6 to TRBJ1-6, with 10 positions matching TRBD1. The V segment lost 0 bases and the J segment 7 bases; nucleotides outside the gene matches: 3. This CDR3 comprises 16 residues. Germline CDR1 reads SGHVS; CDR2 reads FNYEAQ. The CDR3 is CASSLAGQGENSPLHF. In DNA form, the CDR3 reads TGTGCCAGCAGCTTAGCCGGACAGGGGGAGAATTCACCCCTCCACTTT.

This chain connects TRBV6-6 to TRBJ1-4; D unresolved. Germline loops: CDR1 MNHNY, CDR2 SVGAGI (reference sequence). The CDR3 runs 15 residues. The ends were cut back, 5 bases at V and 0 bases at J, with 10 bases in the middle. CDR3 nucleotides: TGTGCCAGCAGTGGCCACAGAGCAACTAATGAAAAACTGTTTTTT. Amino acid sequence: CASSGHRATNEKLFF.

The V and J genes are TRBV6-2 or TRBV6-3 and TRBJ2-7, with no clear D. Germline V gene sequence: CDR1 MNHEY, CDR2 SVGEGT. V was trimmed by 5 bases and J by 6 bases, leaving 14 bases between them. The CDR3 contains 13 residues. The CDR3 DNA is TGTGCCAGCAGTACACCCCCGACTGGCGAGCAGTACTTC. Translating it yields CASSTPPTGEQYF.

This clone was seen more than once but under ten times. The J gene is TRBJ2-2, the V gene TRBV13, with TRBD2 as a possible D gene (6 bases). From germline, CDR1 is PRHDT and CDR2 FYEKMQ (reference sequence). With 4 bases removed from V and 2 bases from J, the gap between germline ends came to 11 bases. The length of the CDR3 is 15 residues. DNA for the CDR3: TGTGCCAGCAGCTCCGTGGACTACAACACCGGGGAGCTGTTTTTT. Translated, it gives CASSSVDYNTGELFF.

The chain combines TRBV11-3 with TRBJ2-7; D unresolved. This CDR3 has 12 residues. The germline V and J ends were trimmed by 4 bases and 4 bases, with 8 bases remaining between them. Looked up from germline, CDR1 is SGHNT and CDR2 is YENEEA. DNA of the CDR3: TGTGCCAGCAGCTCTGGTGGGTACGAGCAGTACTTC. Translation gives CASSSGGYEQYF.

The V gene is TRBV18, the J gene TRBJ2-5, with TRBD2 matching over 11 bases. Per germline, CDR1 KGHSH and CDR2 LQKENI. The CDR3 spans 14 residues. Trimming removed 6 bases from V and 8 bases from J; junction bases left unmatched: 8. The CDR3 nucleotides read TGTGCCAGCTCCCCCACTAGCGGGGGAGGCACCCAGTACTTC. Translation gives CASSPTSGGGTQYF.

The chain recombines TRBV11-1 with TRBJ1-3; no definite D call. The ends were cut back, 5 bases at V and 4 bases at J, with 18 bases in the middle. CDR3 length: 16 amino acids. CDR1 and CDR2 from the germline V gene are SGHAT and FQDESV (reference sequence). The CDR3: CASSPRIRRGGNTIYF. The CDR3 coding sequence is TGTGCCAGCAGCCCAAGAATACGACGCGGAGGAAACACCATATATTTT.

This chain connects TRBV5-5 to TRBJ2-7, with TRBD1 matching over 7 bases. The CDR3 runs 17 residues. The germline CDR1 and CDR2 sequences are SGHKS and YYEKEE (reference sequence). The V and J ends lost 1 base and 5 bases, in that order; junction bases with no gene match: 15. The CDR3 protein is CASSLSPSDRDPNEQYF. The DNA of the CDR3 is TGTGCCAGCAGCTTGTCCCCCTCAGACAGGGACCCAAACGAGCAGTACTTC.

The V gene is TRBV6-5, the J gene TRBJ1-5, with 7 nucleotides matching TRBD1. The germline gives CDR1 MNHEY, CDR2 SVGAGI. The V and J ends lost 2 bases and 2 bases, in that order; junction bases with no gene match: 3. CDR3 size: 15 residues. The CDR3 is CASSYLGTGNQPQHF. The DNA for the CDR3 is TGTGCCAGCAGTTACCTGGGGACAGGCAATCAGCCCCAGCATTTT.